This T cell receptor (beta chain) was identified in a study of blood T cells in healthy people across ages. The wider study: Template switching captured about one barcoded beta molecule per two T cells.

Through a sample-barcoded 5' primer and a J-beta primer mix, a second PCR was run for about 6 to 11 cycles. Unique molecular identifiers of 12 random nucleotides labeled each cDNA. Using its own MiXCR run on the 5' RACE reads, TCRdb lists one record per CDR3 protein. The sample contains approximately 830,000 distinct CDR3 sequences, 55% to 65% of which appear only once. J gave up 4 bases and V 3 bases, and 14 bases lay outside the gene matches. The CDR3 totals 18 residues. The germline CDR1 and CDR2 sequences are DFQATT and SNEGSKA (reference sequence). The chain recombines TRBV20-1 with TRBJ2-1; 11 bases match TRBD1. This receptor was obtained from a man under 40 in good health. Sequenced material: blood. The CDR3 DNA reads TGCAGTGCTAGGAGCCGGGACAGGGGGTATAGCCGATACAATGAGCAGTTCTTC. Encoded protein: CSARSRDRGYSRYNEQFF.